The next 28 T cell receptor beta chains were all read from a single sample in a study of blood T cell repertoires in COVID-19 (dated by TCRdb to the early 2020s). Library preparation was by the immunoSEQ multiplex PCR assay. TCRdb stores this immuneACCESS table with in-frame sequences only. Part of the clones is absent; in the studies checked, under half of the shortfall reflects unresolved V genes, and no reason is known for the rest. Counted in this sample were approximately 160,000 clones; roughly 84% of them appeared once. The ten biggest clones cover 13% to 15% of the sample. Material for sequencing was peripheral blood. These receptors all come from a man aged 18-30 years with active or convalescent COVID-19.

The chain employs TRBV6-5 and TRBJ1-1, with 8 bases lining up with TRBD1. Germline CDR1 is MNHEY and CDR2 is SVGAGI. V dropped 5 bases and J dropped 3; count of bases not matched to a gene: 8. The CDR3 contains 15 residues. The CDR3 DNA reads TGTGCCAGCAGTCCCCTAACAGGGGGGGACACTGAAGCTTTCTTT. Protein product: CASSPLTGGDTEAFF.

This clone was detected only once. The CDR3 nucleotides are TGCGCCAGCCGTGAACTAGCGGGGGGACGCTACAATGAGCAGTTCTTC. Amino acids: CASRELAGGRYNEQFF. V and J are TRBV4-1 and TRBJ2-1; 12 bases align to TRBD2. Germline CDR1 reads MGHRA; CDR2 reads YSYEKL. The CDR3 is 16 residues long. Trimming took 8 bases from V and 3 from J; bases not matched to a gene: 8.

The count of this clone is one. The chain recombines TRBV7-9 with TRBJ2-3; TRBD2 matches at 9 bases. The ends lost 5 bases at V and 1 base at J; junction bases unmatched: 4. The CDR3 contains 15 residues. CDR1 and CDR2 (germline): SEHNR, FQNEAQ (reference sequence). This CDR3 is CASSATSGRTDTQYF. Here the CDR3 DNA reads TGTGCCAGCAGCGCGACTAGCGGTCGCACAGATACGCAGTATTTT. Complete variable domain (other parts from reference TRBV7-9 and TRBJ2-3): DTGVSQNPRHKITKRGQNVTFRCDPISEHNRLYWYRQTLGQGPEFLTYFQNEAQLEKSRLLSDRFSAERPKGSFSTLEIQRTEQGDSAMYLCASSATSGRTDTQYFGPGTRLTVL.

The chain uses TRBV19 and TRBJ1-3; D ambiguous. The CDR3 loop spans 14 amino acids. CDR1 and CDR2 (germline): LNHDA, SQIVND (reference sequence). V was clipped by 2 bases and J by 1 base, with 6 bases between them. CDR3 sequence: CASSIQESGNTIYF. The CDR3 DNA reads as TGTGCCAGTAGTATACAGGAATCTGGAAACACCATATATTTT.

The CDR3 nucleotides are TGCGCCAGCAGCCAAGTTGCGGGCCGCTCCTACAATGAGCAGTTCTTC. It is translated as CASSQVAGRSYNEQFF. The chain uses TRBV4-3 and TRBJ2-1; TRBD2 might be the D (5 bases). This CDR3 is built from 16 residues. Germline-derived CDR1 and CDR2 are LGHNA and YSLEER. The germline V and J ends were trimmed by 1 base and 0 bases, with 10 bases remaining between them.

V gene TRBV7-8 combines with J gene TRBJ1-6; unclear D gene. Trimming removed 5 bases from V and 7 bases from J, with 9 bases in between. Looked up from germline, CDR1 is SGHVS and CDR2 is FQNEAQ. This CDR3 has 13 amino acids. The DNA of the CDR3 is TGTGCCAGCAGCCCCGCGCGGAATTCACCCCTCCACTTT. This encodes CASSPARNSPLHF.

The CDR3 reads CASNYGGGGEQFF. The CDR3 nucleotides are TGCGCCAGCAACTATGGCGGGGGGGGTGAGCAGTTCTTC. The gene calls are TRBV10-1 and TRBJ2-1; 9 bases are shared with TRBD2. The junction had 7 bases not matched to a gene; V was cut back by 7 bases and J by 9 bases. The V gene's germline CDR1 is WNHNN and CDR2 SYGVQD (reference sequence). The CDR3 runs to 13 residues.

The rearrangement links TRBV5-1 to TRBJ1-3, with 8 bases lining up with TRBD1. The CDR3 extends over 16 amino acids. Germline loops: CDR1 SGHRS, CDR2 YFSETQ. After removal of 2 bases from V and 0 bases from J, the junction contained 4 bases not matched to a gene. CDR3 DNA sequence: TGCGCCAGCAGCTTCGGACAGGGCCTCTCTGGAAACACCATATATTTT. It translates to CASSFGQGLSGNTIYF.

The CDR3 loop is CAISEQVGNEQFF. The CDR3 nucleotides read TGTGCCATCAGTGAACAGGTTGGCAATGAGCAGTTCTTC. The rearrangement joins TRBV10-3 to TRBJ2-1; TRBD1 might be the D (5 bases). The CDR3 sequence is 13 residues long. Germline CDR1 is ENHRY and CDR2 is SYGVKD. V lost 3 bases and J lost 6, with 9 bases in between.

The chain couples TRBV2 to TRBJ2-7; 8 nucleotides line up with TRBD1. The CDR3 length is 14 residues. Looked up from germline, CDR1 is SNHLY and CDR2 is FYNNEI. V gave up 5 bases and J gave up 0 bases; unmatched junction bases: 3. The CDR3 nucleotides read TGTGCCAGCAGTCGGGACAGGAGCTCCTACGAGCAGTACTTC. The encoded protein is CASSRDRSSYEQYF.

The rearrangement joins TRBV18 to TRBJ1-2, with no clear D. The germline V gene has CDR1 KGHSH and CDR2 LQKENI. The CDR3 covers 15 residues. The V end was cut by 0 bases, the J end by 4 bases, with 12 bases between. CDR3 region: CASSPPGAGSYGYTF. CDR3 nucleotides: TGTGCCAGCTCACCACCGGGCGCAGGATCCTATGGCTACACCTTC. The full variable domain, with the rest looked up from reference TRBV18 and TRBJ1-2, is NAGVMQNPRHLVRRRGQEARLRCSPMKGHSHVYWYRQLPEEGLKFMVYLQKENIIDESGMPKERFSAEFPKEGPSILRIQQVVRGDSAAYFCASSPPGAGSYGYTFGSGTRLTVV.

The CDR3 DNA reads as TGTGCCAGCAGCCAAACGCCTCTCACAGGGGGGAGCTCCTACGAGCAGTACTTC. It specifies CASSQTPLTGGSSYEQYF. The chain joins TRBV3-1 (or the pseudogene TRBV3-2) to TRBJ2-7; 8 bases line up with TRBD1. This CDR3 contains 18 residues. J lost 0 bases, V lost 2 bases, and 12 bases had no gene match. Germline V gene lookup returns CDR1 LGHDT and CDR2 YNNKEL (reference sequence).

The chain is built from TRBV11-2 and TRBJ2-3; the D is unclear. The CDR3 length is 15 residues. Germline V lookup: CDR1 SGHAT, CDR2 FQNNGV. V was shortened by 5 bases and J by 2 bases, with 14 bases between the two germline ends. In DNA, the CDR3 is TGTGCCAGCAGCCCCGTTTGGGCAGACACAGATACGCAGTATTTT. It translates to CASSPVWADTDTQYF.

The count of this clone is one. J is TRBJ2-1 and V is TRBV6-5; D unresolved. V lost 8 bases, J lost 5 bases, and 16 bases lay in between. CDR3 length equals 14 residues. Looked up from germline, CDR1 is MNHEY and CDR2 is SVGAGI. The CDR3 DNA reads as TGTGCCAGCCCGCGGCGGATTGACGACAATGAGCAGTTCTTC. Translating it yields CASPRRIDDNEQFF.

This chain joins TRBV5-8 and TRBJ1-6, with D tentatively TRBD1 (5 bases). The CDR3 sequence is 12 residues long. V lost 2 bases and J lost 14, with 11 bases in between. Per the germline V gene, CDR1 is SGHTS and CDR2 is YDEGEE. The CDR3 region has the DNA TGTGCCAGCAGCTTAGGGACTGGGGCCCTCCACTTT. It specifies CASSLGTGALHF.

This clone was counted between two and nine times. The rearrangement joins TRBV19 to TRBJ1-1; D perhaps matches TRBD1 (5 bases). The CDR3 covers 13 residues. V lost 2 bases and J lost 8, with 12 bases in between. Germline lookup yields CDR1 LNHDA and CDR2 SQIVND (reference sequence). The CDR3 coding sequence is TGTGCCAGTAGTATACAGGGCCAGGGAGAAGCTTTCTTT. It specifies CASSIQGQGEAFF.

The rearrangement joins TRBV11-2 to TRBJ1-2; no reliable D call. This CDR3 has 11 amino acids. Germline lookup yields CDR1 SGHAT and CDR2 FQNNGV. Trimming pared 4 bases from V and 5 bases from J, leaving 5 bases between. The CDR3 DNA reads as TGTGCCAGCAGCTCCTTTTATGGCTACACCTTC. This translates into CASSSFYGYTF.

The gene calls are TRBV7-9 and TRBJ1-4, with a tentative D call TRBD1 (5 bases). The V gene's germline CDR1 is SEHNR and CDR2 FQNEAQ (reference sequence). The CDR3 spans 14 residues. The V and J ends lost 1 base and 6 bases respectively, with 9 bases between them. CDR3 region: CASSLGGIYEKLFF. The CDR3 DNA reads as TGTGCCAGCAGCTTAGGGGGCATTTATGAAAAACTGTTTTTT.

This clone was picked up one time. The DNA for the CDR3 is TGCAGCGTTGAACGACAAACGGTGAACACTGAAGCTTTCTTT. Translating gives CSVERQTVNTEAFF. The chain joins TRBV29-1 to TRBJ1-1; D call uncertain. CDR3 length: 14 residues. V dropped 2 bases and J dropped 0 bases, with 10 bases sitting between them. From germline, CDR1 is SQVTM and CDR2 ANQGSEA.

This sequence joins TRBV4-1 and TRBJ1-3; 8 nucleotides match TRBD1. The trim removed 4 bases at V and 8 bases at J, leaving 13 bases unmatched. CDR1 and CDR2 from the germline V gene are MGHRA and YSYEKL. The CDR3 contains 16 residues. The DNA for the CDR3 is TGCGCCAGCAGCCCACTTGGACAGGGCGCAGGGTACACCATATATTTT. This gives the protein CASSPLGQGAGYTIYF.

This chain joins TRBV2 and TRBJ2-7; 11 bases match TRBD2. J was trimmed by 2 bases and V by 5 bases; bases with no gene match: 2. Looked up from germline, CDR1 is SNHLY and CDR2 is FYNNEI. The CDR3 extends over 14 amino acids. The CDR3 bases are TGTGCCAGCAGTTTAGCGGGAGGGCCCTACGAGCAGTACTTC. It codes for CASSLAGGPYEQYF.

The chain has TRBV4-3 and TRBJ2-7, with D possibly TRBD2 on 5 matching bases. V lost 0 bases, J lost 3 bases, and 9 bases lay in between. This CDR3 has 14 residues. CDR1 LGHNA and CDR2 YSLEER come from the germline V gene. CDR3: CASSQDRTFYEQYF. CDR3 coding DNA: TGCGCCAGCAGCCAAGATCGGACTTTCTACGAGCAGTACTTC.

The rearrangement links TRBV7-9 to TRBJ1-6; 7 positions agree with TRBD1. CDR1 is SEHNR, CDR2 FQNEAQ, per germline (reference sequence). Trimming cost V 6 bases and J 0 bases; bases outside gene matches: 11. The CDR3 extends over 18 amino acids. CDR3 in amino acids: CASSLGLRQGSYNSPLHF. As DNA, the CDR3 is TGTGCCAGCAGTCTTGGATTGAGACAGGGCTCCTATAATTCACCCCTCCACTTT.

This chain links TRBV4-1 with TRBJ1-1, with D possibly being TRBD1 (6 bases). V dropped 4 bases and J dropped 8 bases, with 14 bases sitting between them. The CDR3 loop spans 13 amino acids. Germline loops: CDR1 MGHRA, CDR2 YSYEKL. CDR3 region: CASSLFPGTEAFF. The CDR3 nucleotides are TGCGCCAGCAGCCTATTCCCCGGGACAGAAGCTTTCTTT.

The chain employs TRBV19 and TRBJ1-5, with D perhaps matching TRBD1 (5 bases). The CDR3 runs 14 residues. The V and J ends lost 4 bases and 6 bases respectively, with 13 bases between them. Germline CDR1 reads LNHDA; CDR2 reads SQIVND (reference sequence). CDR3 DNA sequence: TGTGCCAGTAGTACCCAGGGAACAAGTCAGCCCCAGCATTTT. Its translation is CASSTQGTSQPQHF.

The chain is built from TRBV3-1 (or the pseudogene TRBV3-2) and TRBJ1-2; a possible D gene is TRBD1 (5 bases). CDR1 and CDR2 from the germline V gene are LGHDT and YNNKEL (reference sequence). The CDR3 has 14 residues. V was trimmed by 2 bases and J by 2 bases, leaving 9 bases between them. For the CDR3, the DNA is TGTGCCAGCAGCCAAAGACAGATCAACTATGGCTACACCTTC. It translates to CASSQRQINYGYTF.

The chain has TRBV10-3 and TRBJ2-3; 8 positions agree with TRBD1. V lost 1 base and J lost 2; bases outside the gene matches: 14. The CDR3 runs 19 residues. Germline V gene data show CDR1 as ENHRY and CDR2 as SYGVKD. This CDR3 is CAISEWGLETGGPTDTQYF. The CDR3 DNA follows: TGTGCCATCAGTGAGTGGGGGCTGGAAACAGGGGGTCCCACAGATACGCAGTATTTT.

CDR3 nucleotide sequence: TGCGCCAGCCTTACTACAACAGGGTCCACTGAAGCTTTCTTT. Protein sequence: CASLTTTGSTEAFF. The V gene is TRBV5-1, the J gene TRBJ1-1; maybe TRBD1 (6 bases). Trimming left V 7 bases short and J 4 bases short, with 17 bases between. From germline, CDR1 is SGHRS and CDR2 YFSETQ. The CDR3 extends over 14 amino acids. Variable domain in full (rest from reference TRBV5-1 and TRBJ1-1): KAGVTQTPRYLIKTRGQQVTLSCSPISGHRSVSWYQQTPGQGLQFLFEYFSETQRNKGNFPGRFSGRQFSNSRSEMNVSTLELGDSALYLCASLTTTGSTEAFFGQGTRLTVV.